This TCR beta chain appears in the sequencing data of a study of shared clonotypes between healthy human individuals. Selected positively for CCR7 and CD45RO-negative, naive CD8 cells excluded terminally differentiated effector memory CD45RA+ cells. Those who donated, Caucasian adults without exception, all lived in Nashville, Tennessee. It was at deep level that the assay was run. Measured with immunoSEQ multiplex PCR; TCRdb has only the in-frame clones, and not every one. The sample gives about 2.1 million clones, roughly 93% of which show up once; about 1.6% is in the top ten. The source material was naive CD8+ T cells from PBMCs. The receptor was isolated from a man between 18 and 35 years old in good health. Some clones in this sample may be carry-over from other donors' samples.

CDR3 sequence: CASSPSFRGTDTQYF. CDR3 DNA sequence: TGCGCCAGCAGCCCGAGCTTTCGGGGGACAGATACGCAGTATTTT. V gene TRBV10-2 combines with J gene TRBJ2-3; perhaps TRBD2 as D (6 bases). This CDR3 region has 15 residues. Germline V gene data show CDR1 as WSHSY and CDR2 as SAAADI. V lost 6 bases to trimming and J lost 3 bases, with 16 bases between them.